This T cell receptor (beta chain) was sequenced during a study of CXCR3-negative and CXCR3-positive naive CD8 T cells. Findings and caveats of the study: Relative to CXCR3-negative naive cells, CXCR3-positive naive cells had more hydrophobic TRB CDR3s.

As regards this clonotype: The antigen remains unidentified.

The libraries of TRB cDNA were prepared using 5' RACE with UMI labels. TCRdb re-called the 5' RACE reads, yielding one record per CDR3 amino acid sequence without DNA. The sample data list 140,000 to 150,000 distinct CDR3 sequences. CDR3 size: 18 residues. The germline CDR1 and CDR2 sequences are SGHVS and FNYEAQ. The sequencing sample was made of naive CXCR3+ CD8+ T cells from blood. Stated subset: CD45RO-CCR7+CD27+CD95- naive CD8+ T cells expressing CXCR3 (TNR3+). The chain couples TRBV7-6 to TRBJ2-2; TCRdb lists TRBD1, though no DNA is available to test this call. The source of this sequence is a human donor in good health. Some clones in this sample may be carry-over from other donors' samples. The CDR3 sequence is CASSASTSGQLNTGELFF.